This TCR beta chain was sequenced in a study of human T cells and chemical hapten exposure. Study at large: Across samples, TCR yields varied, mostly owing to small differences in pooled library volumes. Study observations and caveats: Patch test score showed a positive correlation with PT1 expanded TCR counts.

This clonotype appeared a few times. The antigen is unknown. TCRdb independently ran MiXCR on the RACE reads; one entry per CDR3 protein. The sample holds about 100,000 distinct CDR3 sequences, about an eighth seen once. The time point here: patch test 2, 6 weeks after DPC sensitization. Treatment given: therapeutic diphenylcyclopropenone sensitization with weekly scalp DPC. Prior to application of each patch test, blood was drawn. The V segment lost 9 bases and the J segment 5 bases; nucleotides outside the gene matches: 7. The CDR3 is made up of 14 amino acids. Germline V gene data show CDR1 as KGHDR and CDR2 as SFDVKD.

The V gene is TRBV24-1, the J gene TRBJ2-2; TRBD1 matches at 8 bases. This receptor was obtained from a middle-aged woman with alopecia areata. Some clones in this sample may be carry-over from other donors' samples. Material: whole blood, obtained in connection with sensitization to the hapten diphenylcyclopropenone (DPC). The CDR3 coding sequence is TGTGCCACCTCCGGGACAGGCGAAACCGGGGAGCTGTTTTTT. Translation gives CATSGTGETGELFF.